This entry features one T cell receptor beta chain sequence. In the study's own analysis: Amplification of reference gene primers was used by the study to estimate nucleated cell counts. Data came from immunoSEQ multiplex PCR; TCRdb stores just in-frame clones and leaves some out. V and J calls and clone size come straight from that table; D and trimming were deduced from the DNA. The table records approximately 390,000 clones, nearly 90% of them present only once. The CDR3 runs to 14 residues. Trimming pared 0 bases from V and 4 bases from J, leaving 9 bases between. Germline-derived CDR1 and CDR2 are SGDLS and YYNGEE. The sample is drawn from a study of blood T cell repertoires in COVID-19. Overall study: The samples span acute and convalescent COVID-19 from the United States, Italy and Spain. T cells, B-cell-depleted T cells, or PBMCs provided the cDNA or gDNA that served as material.

Sequences were obtained from peripheral blood. The sequence derives from a man between 18 and 29 years old with active or convalescent COVID-19. The V call is TRBV9, the J call TRBJ2-3; a possible D gene is TRBD1 (5 bases). CDR3 sequence reads: CASSVEQAPDTQYF. CDR3 DNA sequence: TGTGCCAGCAGCGTAGAACAGGCCCCAGATACGCAGTATTTT.